This T cell receptor (beta chain) originates from a study of human T cells and chemical hapten exposure. About the research overall: An approximately 2 cm by approximately 2 cm inner upper arm patch received 2% DPC for sensitization.

Per the original data handling: Sample-level TCR yields exhibited a median of approximately 88,000, with a range of roughly 20,000 to 750,000. TCRdb passed the RACE reads through MiXCR, listing each CDR3 protein once. What appears here as the V and J calls and clone size reflects TCRdb's work, not the paper's. Altogether tens of thousands of distinct CDR3 sequences are present, roughly 10% being singletons, with the ten largest covering around 1.5%. Time point denoted: patch test 2, 6 weeks after DPC sensitization. The treatment is: therapeutic diphenylcyclopropenone sensitization with weekly scalp DPC. Alopecia patients deemed DPC-suitable, aged 18 to 70, excluding pregnancy. Germline V gives CDR1 SGHDT, CDR2 YYEEEE. The CDR3 covers 15 residues. V was cut by 5 bases and J by 4 bases, with 16 bases left in between.

The source is a man aged 18 to 29 with alopecia areata. Some clones in this sample may be carry-over from other donors' samples. The chain couples TRBV5-6 to TRBJ1-5, with D unclear. The sample consisted of whole blood, taken in connection with sensitization to the hapten diphenylcyclopropenone (DPC). CDR3 loop: CASSLREGANQPQHF. CDR3 in DNA: TGTGCCAGCAGTCTACGGGAAGGAGCGAATCAGCCCCAGCATTTT.